Shown below are 24 T cell receptor beta chains from a single sample sequenced in a study of T cells after yellow fever vaccination. TCRdb ran MiXCR on the 5' RACE reads and lists one entry per CDR3 protein. The table records approximately 300,000 distinct CDR3 sequences, 6.5% to 8.5% of them present only once. This specimen was PBMCs, taken roughly 46 days after the first yellow fever vaccination. These receptors were obtained from a young man who received the YFV17D yellow fever vaccine.

The chain is built from TRBV12-3 or TRBV12-4 and TRBJ1-1; no reliable D call. The CDR3 consists of 13 residues. Deletions cut 6 bases from V and 9 bases from J, with 17 bases between. The chain's CDR3 is CASSPDPLAQAFF. CDR3 DNA: TGTGCCAGCAGCCCTGACCCCCTTGCGCAAGCTTTCTTT.

V is TRBV20-1 and J is TRBJ2-4, with D possibly being TRBD1 (5 bases). The CDR3 is 13 residues long. The V and J ends lost 3 bases and 7 bases respectively, with 13 bases between them. Germline V gives CDR1 DFQATT, CDR2 SNEGSKA (reference sequence). The CDR3 nucleotides are TGCAGTGCTAGGAGCAGGGAAGGGAACATTCAGTACTTC. It encodes CSARSREGNIQYF.

CDR3 sequence reads: CAIFRSGNEQFF. Written as DNA, the CDR3 is TGTGCCATTTTCCGGTCGGGCAATGAGCAGTTCTTC. The chain joins TRBV5-6 to TRBJ2-1; D remains unclear. CDR1 is SGHDT and CDR2 is YYEEEE in the germline V gene. V lost 9 bases and J 6 bases, leaving 13 bases between the germline ends. The CDR3 runs 12 residues.

This clonotype came up a few times. The chain links TRBV18 to TRBJ1-2; D gene unclear. V was trimmed by 3 bases and J by 5 bases, leaving 13 bases between them. The CDR3 has 14 residues. CDR1 and CDR2 from the germline V gene are KGHSH and LQKENI. The CDR3 region is CASSPSMGWYGYTF. In DNA, the CDR3 is TGTGCCAGCTCACCCTCAATGGGGTGGTATGGCTACACCTTC. Complete variable domain (other parts from reference TRBV18 and TRBJ1-2): NAGVMQNPRHLVRRRGQEARLRCSPMKGHSHVYWYRQLPEEGLKFMVYLQKENIIDESGMPKERFSAEFPKEGPSILRIQQVVRGDSAAYFCASSPSMGWYGYTFGSGTRLTVV.

This clonotype has a handful of counts. The chain joins TRBV4-2 to TRBJ1-1; 7 bases align to TRBD1. V trimming: 4 bases; J trimming: 8 bases; junction bases outside the gene matches: 4. The CDR3 covers 12 residues. Germline V gene lookup returns CDR1 LGHNA and CDR2 YNFKEQ. The CDR3 region is CASSRDRVEAFF. CDR3 sequence (DNA): TGTGCCAGCAGCCGTGACAGGGTGGAAGCTTTCTTT.

This clonotype was seen a handful of times. The chain carries TRBV5-1 and TRBJ2-5; TRBD2 agrees at 7 bases. The CDR3 totals 15 residues. The germline V gene encodes CDR1 SGHRS and CDR2 YFSETQ. V lost 3 bases and J lost 5; bases outside the gene matches: 10. CDR3 sequence reads: CASSWEGTRRETQYF. DNA of the CDR3: TGCGCCAGCAGCTGGGAGGGGACCCGGCGGGAGACCCAGTACTTC.

The chain combines TRBV29-1 with TRBJ1-1; no clear D gene. This CDR3 region has 12 residues. Germline CDR1 SQVTM, CDR2 ANQGSEA. Trimming pared 3 bases from V and 4 bases from J, leaving 9 bases between. The CDR3 sequence is CSVELGGTEAFF. The DNA of the CDR3 is TGCAGCGTTGAGTTGGGAGGCACTGAAGCTTTCTTT.

V gene TRBV20-1 combines with J gene TRBJ1-1; D is unclear. The CDR3 is 12 residues long. CDR1 and CDR2 from the germline V gene are DFQATT and SNEGSKA (reference sequence). V was clipped by 5 bases and J by 1 base, with 8 bases between them. The CDR3 DNA is TGCAGTGCTTTGACACCGAACACTGAAGCTTTCTTT. This encodes CSALTPNTEAFF.

This clonotype was observed at least ten times. The chain combines TRBV7-8 with TRBJ2-1, with a tentative D call TRBD1 (6 bases). Germline values: CDR1 SGHVS, CDR2 FQNEAQ. V lost 5 bases, J lost 5 bases, and 13 bases lay in between. The CDR3 consists of 14 residues. The CDR3 protein is CASSPRTANNEQFF. As DNA, the CDR3 is TGTGCCAGCAGCCCACGGACAGCTAACAATGAGCAGTTCTTC.

Ten or more counts support this clonotype. The chain has TRBV11-1 and TRBJ2-1; 9 positions match TRBD2. The CDR3 length is 21 residues. Germline trimming cut 4 bases from V and 4 bases from J; bases unmatched to any gene: 23. Germline V gives CDR1 SGHAT, CDR2 FQDESV (reference sequence). The CDR3 loop reads CASSSPRPGTDLAGTYNEQFF. The CDR3 DNA reads TGTGCCAGCAGCTCACCAAGGCCCGGGACAGATCTAGCGGGGACTTACAATGAGCAGTTCTTC.

This clonotype was counted only a few times. The chain carries TRBV6-1 and TRBJ1-2; D gene unclear. Germline CDR1 reads MNHNS; CDR2 reads SASEGT. The CDR3 consists of 15 residues. V was clipped by 1 base and J by 4 bases, with 13 bases between them. The CDR3 DNA follows: TGTGCCAGCAGTGAAGGGGCGGGCCCCGGCTATGGCTACACCTTC. This gives the protein CASSEGAGPGYGYTF.

This clonotype was counted only a few times. V usage is TRBV5-1 and J usage is TRBJ2-5; no clear D. The length of the CDR3 is 14 residues. The V end was cut by 0 bases, the J end by 0 bases, with 6 bases between. Germline values: CDR1 SGHRS, CDR2 YFSETQ. CDR3 in amino acids: CASSLAPHQETQYF. The CDR3 nucleotides are TGCGCCAGCAGCTTGGCTCCCCACCAAGAGACCCAGTACTTC.

This sequence joins TRBV6-5 and TRBJ1-3, with D perhaps matching TRBD1 (6 bases). V was clipped by 4 bases and J by 0 bases, with 13 bases between them. CDR3 length equals 16 residues. Germline CDR1 MNHEY, CDR2 SVGAGI. The CDR3: CASSFRTVRSGNTIYF. The CDR3 bases are TGTGCCAGCAGTTTCAGGACAGTGCGCTCTGGAAACACCATATATTTT.

The V call is TRBV15, the J call TRBJ2-4; 7 nucleotides agree with TRBD2. This CDR3 region has 14 residues. Looked up from germline, CDR1 is LNHNV and CDR2 is YYDKDF (reference sequence). J lost 5 bases, V lost 5 bases, and 6 bases had no gene match. The CDR3 region is CATSVRLAENIQYF. The CDR3 DNA reads as TGTGCCACCAGCGTGCGGCTAGCGGAAAACATTCAGTACTTC.

The gene calls are TRBV18 and TRBJ2-7; no firm D call. Per germline, CDR1 KGHSH and CDR2 LQKENI. Deletions cut 3 bases from V and 2 bases from J, with 8 bases between. The CDR3 sequence is 13 residues long. CDR3 DNA: TGTGCCAGCTCACCTCGATCAGCCTACGAGCAGTACTTC. Translated, it gives CASSPRSAYEQYF.

At least ten counts were recorded for this clonotype. This chain joins TRBV4-2 and TRBJ1-1; D uncertain. The CDR3 has 13 amino acids. The V gene's germline CDR1 is LGHNA and CDR2 YNFKEQ. The V end lost 0 bases, the J end lost 0 bases, and 2 bases lay between the germline ends. As DNA, the CDR3 is TGTGCCAGCAGCCAAGAGATGAACACTGAAGCTTTCTTT. Its translation is CASSQEMNTEAFF.

The gene calls are TRBV3-1 and TRBJ2-5; perhaps TRBD2 as D (5 bases). Germline V lookup: CDR1 LGHDT, CDR2 YNNKEL (reference sequence). The CDR3 runs to 13 residues. V shed 2 bases and J shed 5 bases, with 9 bases lying between them. CDR3 sequence (DNA): TGTGCCAGCAGCCAATCGCCGGGGGAGACCCAGTACTTC. Protein sequence: CASSQSPGETQYF.

Many counts were recorded for this clonotype. The chain employs TRBV6-5 and TRBJ2-1; a weak D match, TRBD2 (6 bases). Germline V gives CDR1 MNHEY, CDR2 SVGAGI. Trimming removed 0 bases at V and 6 bases at J, with 15 bases between. The CDR3 covers 16 residues. In DNA, the CDR3 is TGTGCCAGCAGTTACTCGACCAGCAGGCGGGGCAATGAGCAGTTCTTC. Protein sequence: CASSYSTSRRGNEQFF.

This clonotype was seen only a few times. The chain carries TRBV4-2 and TRBJ2-1; 8 bases map to TRBD2. Looked up from germline, CDR1 is LGHNA and CDR2 is YNFKEQ. The CDR3 has 18 amino acids. J was trimmed by 1 base and V by 1 base; bases with no gene match: 9. CDR3 amino acids: CASSQASGGVPSYNEQFF. CDR3 nucleotides: TGTGCCAGCAGCCAAGCTTCCGGGGGGGTCCCTTCCTACAATGAGCAGTTCTTC.

This clonotype was picked up a small number of times. The chain employs TRBV20-1 and TRBJ1-1; D ambiguous. Trimming left V 2 bases short and J 1 base short, with 11 bases between. Germline-derived CDR1 and CDR2 are DFQATT and SNEGSKA (reference sequence). CDR3 length equals 14 residues. The CDR3 sequence is CSARFSTGNTEAFF. The CDR3, as DNA: TGCAGTGCTAGATTCTCGACTGGGAACACTGAAGCTTTCTTT.

The rearrangement joins TRBV28 to TRBJ2-7; unclear D gene. Germline lookup yields CDR1 MDHEN and CDR2 SYDVKM. Between the trimmed V and J ends, which lost 6 bases and 2 bases, there was a span of 8 bases. The CDR3 runs to 12 residues. Here the CDR3 reads CASRQTAYEQYF. CDR3 DNA: TGTGCCAGCAGACAGACTGCCTACGAGCAGTACTTC.

This clonotype has ten or more counts. The V and J genes are TRBV4-3 and TRBJ2-2, with 7 bases fitting TRBD2. Germline-derived CDR1 and CDR2 are LGHNA and YSLEER. Trimming at V came to 4 bases and at J to 0 bases, leaving 2 bases not matched to a gene. This CDR3 contains 15 residues. In DNA, the CDR3 is TGCGCCAGCAGCCGGGCGGGGGCGAACACCGGGGAGCTGTTTTTT. Its protein product is CASSRAGANTGELFF.

This clonotype was recorded at least ten times. The chain combines TRBV7-7 with TRBJ2-5; the D call may be TRBD1 or TRBD2 (5 bases each). The germline V and J ends were trimmed by 2 bases and 5 bases, with 18 bases remaining between them. This CDR3 region has 16 residues. Germline assignment: CDR1 SSHAT and CDR2 FNYEAQ (reference sequence). The CDR3, as DNA: TGTGCCAGCAGCTTAAAGGTCGGGGCGAAGGGGGAGACCCAGTACTTC. Translating gives CASSLKVGAKGETQYF. The full variable domain, rest sourced from reference TRBV7-7 and TRBJ2-5, is GAGVSQSPRYKVTKRGQDVTLRCDPISSHATLYWYQQALGQGPEFLTYFNYEAQPDKSGLPSDRFSAERPEGSISTLTIQRTEQRDSAMYRCASSLKVGAKGETQYFGPGTRLLVL.

This clonotype has a count of ten or more. V usage is TRBV5-1 and J usage is TRBJ1-1; D is undetermined. The germline gives CDR1 SGHRS, CDR2 YFSETQ. There are 12 residues in the CDR3. The ends were cut back, 0 bases at V and 10 bases at J, with 10 bases in the middle. This CDR3 is CASSLEGVGAFF. The CDR3 DNA reads as TGCGCCAGCAGCTTGGAGGGTGTCGGAGCTTTCTTT.